This TCR beta chain was identified during a study of T cell repertoires in cytomegalovirus infection. Study-level information: An indication of both CMV infection and matching HLA type came from public TCR beta signatures. Points from the study as a whole: Identification of carriers of CMV plus the relevant HLA was performed using cumulative public TCR beta family frequency. The study found HLA-C-restricted CMV-specific TCR beta clonotypes dominating the ex vivo response.

TCRdb re-derived calls from the reads in MiXCR, one entry per CDR3 protein. The table has some 300,000 distinct CDR3 sequences, about 13% seen once. This clonotype was counted a few times. As yet, its antigen is unknown. CDR1 is KGHDR, CDR2 SFDVKD, per germline. The CDR3 totals 17 residues. V lost 4 bases, J lost 4 bases, and 10 bases stayed unmatched. The rearrangement links TRBV24-1 to TRBJ2-1; 9 bases are a match to TRBD2. The specimen was PBMCs. The sequence derives from a human donor in good health (CMV status not recorded). Some clones in this sample may be carry-over from other donors' samples. The CDR3, as DNA: TGTGCCACCAGTGACTTGGAAGGAGCGGGAGGTTACAATGAGCAGTTCTTC. Its translation is CATSDLEGAGGYNEQFF.